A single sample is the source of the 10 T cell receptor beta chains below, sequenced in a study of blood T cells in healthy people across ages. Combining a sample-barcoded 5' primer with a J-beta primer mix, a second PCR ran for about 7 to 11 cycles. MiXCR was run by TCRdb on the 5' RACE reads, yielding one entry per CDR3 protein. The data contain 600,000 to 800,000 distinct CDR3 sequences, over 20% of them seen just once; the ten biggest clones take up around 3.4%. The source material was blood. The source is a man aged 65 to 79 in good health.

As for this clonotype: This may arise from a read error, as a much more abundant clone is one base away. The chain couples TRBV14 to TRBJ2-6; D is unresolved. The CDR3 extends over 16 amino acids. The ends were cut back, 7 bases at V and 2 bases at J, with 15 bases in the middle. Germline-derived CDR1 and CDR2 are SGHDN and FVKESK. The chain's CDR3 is CASNPLGPTGANVLTF. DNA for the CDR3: TGTGCCAGCAACCCACTCGGCCCGACTGGGGCCAACGTCCTGACTTTC.

CDR3 amino acids: CASRAARGQETQYF. The CDR3 DNA reads TGTGCCAGCAGGGCAGCCAGGGGCCAAGAGACCCAGTACTTC. The chain uses TRBV12-3 or TRBV12-4 and TRBJ2-5; maybe TRBD1 (6 bases). The CDR3 runs to 14 residues. The ends were cut back, 6 bases at V and 1 base at J, with 12 bases in the middle.

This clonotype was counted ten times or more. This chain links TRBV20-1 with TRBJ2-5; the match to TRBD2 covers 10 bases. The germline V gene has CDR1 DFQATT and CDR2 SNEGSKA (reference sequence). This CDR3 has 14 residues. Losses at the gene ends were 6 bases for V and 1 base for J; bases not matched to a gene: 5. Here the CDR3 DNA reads TGCAGTGCACCACTAGCGGGGATCCAAGAGACCCAGTACTTC. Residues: CSAPLAGIQETQYF.

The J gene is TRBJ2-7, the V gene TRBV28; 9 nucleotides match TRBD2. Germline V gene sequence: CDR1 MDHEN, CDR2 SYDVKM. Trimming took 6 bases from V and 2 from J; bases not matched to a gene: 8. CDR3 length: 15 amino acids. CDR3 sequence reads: CASREGLAAAYEQYF. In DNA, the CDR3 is TGTGCCAGCAGAGAGGGACTAGCAGCCGCCTACGAGCAGTACTTC.

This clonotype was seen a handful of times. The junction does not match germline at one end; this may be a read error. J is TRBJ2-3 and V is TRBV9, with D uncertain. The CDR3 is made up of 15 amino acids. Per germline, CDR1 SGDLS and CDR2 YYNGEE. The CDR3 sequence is CASSDSPTPTDTRYF. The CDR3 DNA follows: TGTGCCAGCAGCGATTCACCCACCCCCACAGATACGCGGTATTTT.

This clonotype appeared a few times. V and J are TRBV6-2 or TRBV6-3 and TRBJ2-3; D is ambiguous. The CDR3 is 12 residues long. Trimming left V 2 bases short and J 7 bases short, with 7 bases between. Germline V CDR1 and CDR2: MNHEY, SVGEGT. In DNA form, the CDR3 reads TGTGCCAGCAGTTACATCACTAATACGCAGTATTTT. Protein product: CASSYITNTQYF.

CDR3: CASSPRVPYEQYF. CDR3 DNA: TGTGCCAGCAGTCCCAGGGTCCCCTACGAGCAGTACTTC. This rearrangement joins TRBV6-5 to TRBJ2-7, with D perhaps TRBD1 (5 bases). The CDR3 has 13 amino acids. From germline, CDR1 is MNHEY and CDR2 SVGAGI. With 5 bases removed from V and 2 bases from J, the gap between germline ends came to 10 bases.

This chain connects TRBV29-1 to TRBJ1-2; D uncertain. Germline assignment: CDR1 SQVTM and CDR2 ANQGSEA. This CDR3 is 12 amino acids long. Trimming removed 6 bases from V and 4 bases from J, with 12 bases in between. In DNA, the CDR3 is TGCAGCGTACGGTTACTTAGCTATGGCTACACCTTC. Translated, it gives CSVRLLSYGYTF.

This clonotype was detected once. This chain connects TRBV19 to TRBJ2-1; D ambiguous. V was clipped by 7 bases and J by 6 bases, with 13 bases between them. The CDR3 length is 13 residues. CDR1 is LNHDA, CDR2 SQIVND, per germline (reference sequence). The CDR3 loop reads CASTKRLGNEQFF. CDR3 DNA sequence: TGTGCCAGTACCAAAAGGTTAGGCAATGAGCAGTTCTTC.

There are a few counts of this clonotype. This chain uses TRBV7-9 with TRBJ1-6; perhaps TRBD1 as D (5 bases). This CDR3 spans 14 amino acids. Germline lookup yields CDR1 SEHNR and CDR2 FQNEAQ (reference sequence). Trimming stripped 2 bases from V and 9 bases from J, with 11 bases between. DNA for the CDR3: TGTGCCAGCAGCTTACCCAGGGACGGTTCACCCCTCCACTTT. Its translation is CASSLPRDGSPLHF.